This entry describes one T cell receptor (beta chain). Its specificity is not known. The junction does not match germline at one end; this may be a read error. The library came from three nested PCR rounds adapted from ARM-PCR protocols. TCRdb passed the multiplex PCR reads through MiXCR, listing each CDR3 protein once. The sample records about 93,000 distinct CDR3 sequences, roughly two thirds being singletons. This entry belongs to a study of tumor and adjacent non-tumor tissue in lung cancer. Study background: Stage I to III disease affected over nine men and about five women aged about 31 to 76. About 4.17 million productive TCRbeta reads were obtained per sample on average. Study-wide results and limits: Tumor repertoires had a smaller top 100 clone share than normal lung.

The V gene's germline CDR1 is SGHAT and CDR2 FQNNGV. This CDR3 is 16 amino acids long. The template was RNA from unsorted bulk tissue. This chain links TRBV11-2 with TRBJ1-2; 10 positions agree with TRBD1. This TCR was recovered from a man between 65 and 79 years old with non-small cell lung cancer. The source material was lung tumor tissue. In DNA, the CDR3 is TGTGCCAGCAGCTTCCTGGGACAGGGGTCTAACTATGACTACACCTTC. It codes for CASSFLGQGSNYDYTF.